A single sample is the source of the 5 T cell receptor beta chains below, sequenced in a study of regulatory T cells in long-lasting Graves disease. Time point: newly diagnosed GD, antithyroid drugs for less than 3 months. From PBMCs, RNA was extracted and then used to make the TCR library. Both iRepertoire HTBI primers and Arm-PCR of CDR3 regions were used to build the TCR beta libraries. TCRdb re-derived calls from the multiplex PCR reads in MiXCR, one entry per CDR3 protein. The sample has under 700,000 distinct CDR3 sequences, around 16% seen once. These same records also appear under a second study, on T cells in Graves' hyperthyroidism and ophthalmopathy.

This specimen was peripheral blood mononuclear cells (PBMCs), taken at new diagnosis, from a patient treated with antithyroid drugs. These receptor sequences come from a woman aged 40 to 65 with Graves disease.

This clonotype came up a few times. This chain links TRBV6-2 or TRBV6-3 with TRBJ2-1; 7 nucleotides agree with TRBD2. CDR1 is MNHEY and CDR2 is SVGEGT in the germline V gene. The CDR3 length is 18 residues. The junction had 15 bases not matched to a gene; V was cut back by 5 bases and J by 2 bases. The CDR3 region is CASSESPPWGLTYNEQFF. The CDR3 nucleotides read TGTGCCAGCAGTGAAAGCCCCCCTTGGGGACTAACCTACAATGAGCAGTTCTTC.

J is TRBJ1-2 and V is TRBV5-5, with 7 bases aligning to TRBD1. The germline V gene encodes CDR1 SGHKS and CDR2 YYEKEE (reference sequence). The CDR3 runs to 13 residues. V shed 4 bases and J 7 bases; nucleotides not matched to a gene: 7. The CDR3 region is CASSATGMSGYTF. The CDR3 bases are TGTGCCAGCAGCGCGACAGGGATGAGTGGCTACACCTTC.

With respect to this clonotype: This may come from a read error, since a much larger clone is one base off. The chain is built from TRBV5-6 and TRBJ1-2; D might be TRBD1 (6 bases). CDR3 size: 15 residues. Germline V gives CDR1 SGHDT, CDR2 YYEEEE. The CDR3 is CASGLHQGSGYGYTF. The CDR3 nucleotides are TGTGCCAGCGGCTTGCACCAGGGGAGTGGCTATGGCTACACCTTC. The variable domain in full, completed from reference TRBV5-6 and TRBJ1-2, reads DAGVTQSPTHLIKTRGQQVTLRCSPKSGHDTVSWYQQALGQGPQFIFQYYEEEERQRGNFPDRFSGHQFPNYSSELNVNALLLGDSALYLCASGLHQGSGYGYTFGSGTRLTVV.

A few counts support this clonotype. The rearrangement joins TRBV29-1 to TRBJ2-5, with D maybe TRBD2 (5 bases). Germline CDR1 reads SQVTM; CDR2 reads ANQGSEA. This CDR3 contains 11 residues. Trimming took off 5 bases at V and 5 bases at J, with 9 bases between the two ends. The CDR3 nucleotides read TGCAGCGTTCGAAGGGAGGAGACCCAGTACTTC. Encoded protein: CSVRREETQYF.

This clonotype turned up a few times. The chain carries TRBV3-1 and TRBJ2-7; 7 nucleotides match TRBD1. V lost 0 bases to trimming and J lost 1 base; unmatched junction nucleotides: 9. The germline V gene has CDR1 LGHDT and CDR2 YNNKEL (reference sequence). The CDR3 has 17 amino acids. The CDR3 spells CASSQDIGTALSYEQYF. The CDR3 bases are TGTGCCAGCAGCCAAGATATAGGGACAGCTTTATCCTACGAGCAGTACTTC.